The present T cell receptor beta chain was sequenced within a study of blood T cells in healthy people across ages. A J-beta primer mix and a sample-barcoded 5' primer were used in a second PCR of about 7 to 12 cycles. TCRdb re-derived calls from the 5' RACE reads in MiXCR, one entry per CDR3 protein. The repertoire holds more than 900,000 distinct CDR3 sequences, with 29% as singletons. The germline V gene encodes CDR1 SGHTA and CDR2 FQGTGA. With V trimmed by 8 bases and J by 8 bases, 8 bases remained unmatched. The CDR3 has 13 amino acids. This same sample was also taken into another study, of T cells of mothers and their children.

The sample was blood. This clonotype was sampled from a woman aged 40-49 years in good health. The chain carries TRBV7-3 and TRBJ2-1; the match to TRBD2 covers 8 bases. The CDR3 coding sequence is TGTGCCAGCCCCGGGGGGGGCAGGGATGAGCAGTTCTTC. It codes for CASPGGGRDEQFF.